A single sample is the source of the 25 T cell receptor beta chains below, sequenced in a study of OX40 agonist ivuxolimab in advanced cancers. Libraries were prepared by immunoSEQ multiplex PCR; TCRdb keeps only in-frame clonotypes and omits some of them. Of some 15,000 clones listed, roughly three quarters are singletons. This specimen consisted of CD4+ or CD8+ T cells sorted from blood, obtained in a trial of the OX40 agonist ivuxolimab. The receptors shown here come from an adult with an advanced solid tumor such as melanoma, head and neck, liver or kidney cancer.

The rearrangement uses TRBV11-3 and TRBJ2-4; D is tentatively TRBD1 or TRBD2 (6 bases each). Trimming shortened V by 0 bases and J by 3 bases, and 15 bases separated the two germline ends. CDR3 length equals 17 residues. Germline V gene data show CDR1 as SGHNT and CDR2 as YENEEA. In DNA, the CDR3 is TGTGCCAGCAGCTTAGATCCCCCCAGGGGAGGCAAAAACATTCAGTACTTC. Amino acids: CASSLDPPRGGKNIQYF.

This chain links TRBV11-2 with TRBJ2-7, with TRBD2 matching 9 bases. Germline-derived CDR1 and CDR2 are SGHAT and FQNNGV. Trimming took 1 base from V and 4 from J; bases not matched to a gene: 11. The CDR3 is made up of 17 amino acids. This CDR3 is CASSLGPLSSGRYEQYF. Written as DNA, the CDR3 is TGTGCCAGCAGCTTAGGCCCCCTGTCAAGCGGGAGGTACGAGCAGTACTTC.

The chain carries TRBV7-9 and TRBJ2-1; D remains ambiguous. Deletions cut 2 bases from V and 8 bases from J, with 4 bases between. Germline V gene sequence: CDR1 SEHNR, CDR2 FQNEAQ (reference sequence). This CDR3 region has 11 residues. The CDR3 is CASSLNHEQFF. In DNA form, the CDR3 reads TGTGCCAGCAGCTTAAACCATGAGCAGTTCTTC.

The CDR3, as DNA: TGTGCCAGCAGCCGCTGGGGACTGCCTCCTTCCAATGAGCAGTTCTTC. This gives the protein CASSRWGLPPSNEQFF. J is TRBJ2-1 and V is TRBV7-2; D might be TRBD2 (6 bases). Per germline, CDR1 SGHTA and CDR2 FQGNSA. The CDR3 is 16 amino acids. The V end was cut by 5 bases, the J end by 6 bases, with 20 bases between.

This chain joins TRBV6-4 and TRBJ2-3; 8 bases map to TRBD1. CDR1 MRHNA and CDR2 SNTAGT come from the germline V gene. This CDR3 spans 14 amino acids. The ends lost 0 bases at V and 4 bases at J; junction bases unmatched: 0. The CDR3 DNA reads TGTGCCAGCAGTGACTCGACAGGGGCAGATACGCAGTATTTT. Encoded protein: CASSDSTGADTQYF.

The rearrangement joins TRBV27 to TRBJ2-5; D gene uncertain. Trimming removed 0 bases at V and 4 bases at J, with 6 bases between. The CDR3 runs 13 residues. Germline V gives CDR1 MNHEY, CDR2 SMNVEV (reference sequence). CDR3: CASSLSLRETQYF. Here the CDR3 DNA reads TGTGCCAGCAGTTTATCCCTTAGAGAGACCCAGTACTTC.

The chain is built from TRBV5-1 and TRBJ2-1; 7 bases are shared with TRBD2. Germline CDR1 reads SGHRS; CDR2 reads YFSETQ. V was clipped by 4 bases and J by 5 bases; unmatched bases: 12. The CDR3 sequence is 16 residues long. The CDR3 DNA reads as TGCGCCAGCAGCATAAAGGGCAGCGGGATGAACAATGAGCAGTTCTTC. Its translation is CASSIKGSGMNNEQFF.

The chain links TRBV27 to TRBJ2-5; D could derive from TRBD1 or TRBD2 (5 bases each). Between the trimmed V and J ends, which lost 3 bases and 5 bases, there was a span of 10 bases. Per the germline V gene, CDR1 is MNHEY and CDR2 is SMNVEV (reference sequence). The CDR3 covers 13 residues. CDR3 nucleotide sequence: TGTGCCAGCAGTTTTGGGGGAGAGGAGACCCAGTACTTC. Translated, it gives CASSFGGEETQYF.

This chain connects TRBV29-1 to TRBJ2-1; 9 nucleotides agree with TRBD1. Per germline, CDR1 SQVTM and CDR2 ANQGSEA. The CDR3 runs to 13 residues. The CDR3 loop reads CSFTPGDRDEQFF. CDR3 in DNA: TGCAGTTTCACCCCCGGGGACAGGGATGAGCAGTTCTTC.

This clone was seen only a few times. The gene calls are TRBV11-3 and TRBJ2-1; 8 positions match TRBD2. CDR1 and CDR2 from the germline V gene are SGHNT and YENEEA. V was clipped by 5 bases and J by 3 bases; unmatched bases: 6. CDR3 length equals 15 residues. CDR3 in amino acids: CASSPSTSGYNEQFF. CDR3 bases: TGTGCCAGCAGCCCAAGTACTAGCGGCTACAATGAGCAGTTCTTC.

The rearrangement joins TRBV19 to TRBJ2-1; no clear D gene. Germline assignment: CDR1 LNHDA and CDR2 SQIVND (reference sequence). The CDR3 is 14 residues long. V was pared by 2 bases and J by 4 bases, with 9 bases between. The CDR3 is CASSISSAYNEQFF. CDR3 in DNA: TGTGCCAGTAGTATATCGTCAGCATACAATGAGCAGTTCTTC.

V usage is TRBV18 and J usage is TRBJ1-5, with 7 positions matching TRBD1. In germline, CDR1 is KGHSH, CDR2 LQKENI. The length of the CDR3 is 13 residues. Trimming removed 1 base from V and 10 bases from J; junction bases left unmatched: 4. For the CDR3, the DNA is TGTGCCAGCTCACCACTAGGGACAGAACCCCAGCATTTT. Translated: CASSPLGTEPQHF. Full variable domain (outside the CDR3, taken from reference TRBV18 and TRBJ1-5): NAGVMQNPRHLVRRRGQEARLRCSPMKGHSHVYWYRQLPEEGLKFMVYLQKENIIDESGMPKERFSAEFPKEGPSILRIQQVVRGDSAAYFCASSPLGTEPQHFGDGTRLSIL.

This chain joins TRBV4-3 and TRBJ2-7; D is unresolved. With 0 bases removed from V and 2 bases from J, the gap between germline ends came to 14 bases. The CDR3 covers 16 residues. The germline CDR1 and CDR2 sequences are LGHNA and YSLEER. The CDR3 spells CASSQDLIKGTYEQYF. The CDR3, as DNA: TGCGCCAGCAGCCAAGATTTAATCAAAGGAACCTACGAGCAGTACTTC.

V usage is TRBV15 and J usage is TRBJ2-7; the D gene is possibly TRBD1 (6 bases). There are 15 residues in the CDR3. Germline-derived CDR1 and CDR2 are LNHNV and YYDKDF (reference sequence). V shed 0 bases and J shed 7 bases, with 16 bases lying between them. The CDR3: CATSRDYGQLREQYF. The CDR3 DNA reads as TGTGCCACCAGCAGAGATTATGGACAGCTCAGGGAGCAGTACTTC. Full variable domain (rest looked up from reference TRBV15 and TRBJ2-7): DAMVIQNPRYQVTQFGKPVTLSCSQTLNHNVMYWYQQKSSQAPKLLFHYYDKDFNNEADTPDNFQSRRPNTSFCFLDIRSPGLGDTAMYLCATSRDYGQLREQYFGPGTRLTVT.

This clone was seen a handful of times. This chain links TRBV7-9 with TRBJ2-7; 9 nucleotides line up with TRBD1. V lost 4 bases and J lost 7; bases outside the gene matches: 5. The germline V gene has CDR1 SEHNR and CDR2 FQNEAQ (reference sequence). The CDR3 length is 13 residues. CDR3 coding DNA: TGTGCCAGCAGCTCGGGACAGGGATGGGAGCAGTACTTC. It specifies CASSSGQGWEQYF. The full variable domain, in which reference TRBV7-9 and TRBJ2-7 provide the parts outside the CDR3, is DTGVSQNPRHKITKRGQNVTFRCDPISEHNRLYWYRQTLGQGPEFLTYFQNEAQLEKSRLLSDRFSAERPKGSFSTLEIQRTEQGDSAMYLCASSSGQGWEQYFGPGTRLTVT.

This rearrangement joins TRBV29-1 to TRBJ2-7; D ambiguous. The CDR3 has 10 residues. Germline CDR1 reads SQVTM; CDR2 reads ANQGSEA. Trimming left V 5 bases short and J 2 bases short, with 4 bases between. CDR3 nucleotide sequence: TGCAGCGTTCTTGCCTACGAGCAGTACTTC. Translated: CSVLAYEQYF.

This clone was counted a single time. The chain links TRBV5-6 to TRBJ2-5, with TRBD2 identical over 11 bases. The CDR3 has 14 amino acids. With 6 bases clipped from V and 5 bases from J, the junction kept 6 bases outside the gene matches. CDR1 SGHDT and CDR2 YYEEEE come from the germline V gene. The CDR3 spells CASTLAGGVETQYF. The CDR3 DNA reads TGTGCCAGCACCTTAGCGGGAGGGGTTGAGACCCAGTACTTC.

On this clone itself: A read error is possible here, since a much larger clone lies one base away. Other nucleotide sequences in the sample specify the same CDR3. CDR3 sequence: CASSIGQGVKNEQFF. The CDR3 nucleotides read TGTGCCAGCTCAATTGGACAGGGAGTTAAGAATGAGCAGTTCTTC. This chain links TRBV18 with TRBJ2-1; 8 nucleotides align to TRBD1. This CDR3 is 15 amino acids long. With 5 bases clipped from V and 7 bases from J, the junction kept 10 bases outside the gene matches. CDR1 is KGHSH, CDR2 LQKENI, per germline.

The chain carries TRBV28 and TRBJ1-1; a weak D match, TRBD1 (6 bases). This CDR3 is built from 17 residues. The V gene's germline CDR1 is MDHEN and CDR2 SYDVKM. The V gene lost 6 bases and the J gene lost 0 bases, with 20 bases spanning the gap. The DNA of the CDR3 is TGTGCCAGCAGGCGACCGGGACACGGACCCCTGAACACTGAAGCTTTCTTT. Amino acid sequence: CASRRPGHGPLNTEAFF.

J is TRBJ2-2 and V is TRBV27; perhaps D is TRBD1 or TRBD2 (5 bases each). The V gene lost 2 bases and the J gene lost 5 bases, with 15 bases spanning the gap. This CDR3 has 16 residues. Germline assignment: CDR1 MNHEY and CDR2 SMNVEV (reference sequence). The CDR3 coding sequence is TGTGCCAGCAGTTTAAATTTGGGACGGAATACCGGGGAGCTGTTTTTT. Amino acids: CASSLNLGRNTGELFF.

This clone was counted between two and nine times. The rearrangement links TRBV2 to TRBJ2-7; perhaps D is TRBD1 or TRBD2 (6 bases each). The CDR3 has 14 amino acids. The V gene lost 2 bases and the J gene lost 7 bases, with 15 bases spanning the gap. Germline loops: CDR1 SNHLY, CDR2 FYNNEI. CDR3 sequence (DNA): TGTGCCAGCAGTGAAAGCTGGGGGGCGAGGGAGCAGTACTTC. It translates to CASSESWGAREQYF.

CDR3 residues: CATSRPTVGEQYF. DNA of the CDR3: TGTGCCACCAGCAGACCCACAGTGGGCGAGCAGTACTTC. This rearrangement joins TRBV15 to TRBJ2-7; D is uncertain. CDR1 is LNHNV and CDR2 is YYDKDF in the germline V gene (reference sequence). The CDR3 extends over 13 amino acids. The V and J ends lost 2 bases and 6 bases respectively, with 11 bases between them.

The rearrangement links TRBV15 to TRBJ1-1; no clear D. Germline V gene sequence: CDR1 LNHNV, CDR2 YYDKDF (reference sequence). The length of the CDR3 is 14 residues. V was shortened by 3 bases and J by 1 base, with 9 bases between the two germline ends. The CDR3 DNA reads TGTGCCACCAGCAGCGGACGTTGGAACACTGAAGCTTTCTTT. This translates into CATSSGRWNTEAFF. Full variable domain (rest looked up from reference TRBV15 and TRBJ1-1): DAMVIQNPRYQVTQFGKPVTLSCSQTLNHNVMYWYQQKSSQAPKLLFHYYDKDFNNEADTPDNFQSRRPNTSFCFLDIRSPGLGDTAMYLCATSSGRWNTEAFFGQGTRLTVV.

This chain uses TRBV2 with TRBJ1-2; 12 nucleotides align to TRBD1. The V gene end was trimmed by 5 bases and the J gene end by 4 bases; junction bases not matched to a gene: 2. The length of the CDR3 is 14 residues. The V gene's germline CDR1 is SNHLY and CDR2 FYNNEI. CDR3 bases: TGTGCCAGCAGTCCGGGACAGGGGGCCTATGGCTACACCTTC. It translates to CASSPGQGAYGYTF.

This rearrangement joins TRBV4-2 to TRBJ2-7; D uncertain. Germline V lookup: CDR1 LGHNA, CDR2 YNFKEQ. The CDR3 loop spans 11 amino acids. The V end lost 3 bases, the J end lost 0 bases, and 0 bases lay between the germline ends. The CDR3 spells CASSHSYEQYF. CDR3 nucleotides: TGTGCCAGCAGCCACTCCTACGAGCAGTACTTC.